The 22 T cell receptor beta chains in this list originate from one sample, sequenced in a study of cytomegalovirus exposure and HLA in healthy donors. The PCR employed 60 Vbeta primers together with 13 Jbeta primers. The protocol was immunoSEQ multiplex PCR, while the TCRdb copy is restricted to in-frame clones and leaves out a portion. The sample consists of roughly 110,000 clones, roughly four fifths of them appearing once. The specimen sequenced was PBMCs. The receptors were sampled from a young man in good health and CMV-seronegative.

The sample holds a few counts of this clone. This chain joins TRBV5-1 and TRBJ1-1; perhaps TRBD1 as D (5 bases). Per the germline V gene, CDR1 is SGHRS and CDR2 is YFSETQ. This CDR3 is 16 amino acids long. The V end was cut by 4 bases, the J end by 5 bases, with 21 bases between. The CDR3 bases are TGCGCCAGCAGCCCGTCGGATCGTGGGGAGGGGACTGAAGCTTTCTTT. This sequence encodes CASSPSDRGEGTEAFF.

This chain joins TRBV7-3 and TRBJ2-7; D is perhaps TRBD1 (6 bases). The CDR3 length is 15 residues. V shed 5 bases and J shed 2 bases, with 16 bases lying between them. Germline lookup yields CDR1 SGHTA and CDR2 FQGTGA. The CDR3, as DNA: TGTGCCAGCAGCCTGGGGGCAGGGGTGGCCTACGAGCAGTACTTC. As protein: CASSLGAGVAYEQYF.

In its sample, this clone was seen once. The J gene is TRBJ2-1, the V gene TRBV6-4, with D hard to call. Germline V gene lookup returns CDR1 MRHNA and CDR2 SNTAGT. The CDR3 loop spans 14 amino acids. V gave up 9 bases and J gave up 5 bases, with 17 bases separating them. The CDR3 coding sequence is TGTGCCAGTTCTCGCAGTGGCAGGAACAATGAGCAGTTCTTC. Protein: CASSRSGRNNEQFF.

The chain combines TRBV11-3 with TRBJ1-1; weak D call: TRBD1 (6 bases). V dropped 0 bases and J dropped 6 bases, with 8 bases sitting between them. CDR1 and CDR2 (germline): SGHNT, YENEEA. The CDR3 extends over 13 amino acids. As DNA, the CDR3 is TGTGCCAGCAGCTTAGATGGGGGCGCTGAAGCTTTCTTT. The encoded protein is CASSLDGGAEAFF.

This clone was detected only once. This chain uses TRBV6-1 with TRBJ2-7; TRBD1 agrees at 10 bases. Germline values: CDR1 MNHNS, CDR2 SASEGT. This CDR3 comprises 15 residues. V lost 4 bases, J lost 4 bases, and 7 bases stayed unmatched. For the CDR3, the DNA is TGTGCCAGCAGTGGGACAGGGGGATTTCAGTACGAGCAGTACTTC. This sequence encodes CASSGTGGFQYEQYF.

In DNA form, the CDR3 reads TGTGCCAGCAGCTTTGGGCACAGAGTCAATCAGCCCCAGCATTTT. It translates to CASSFGHRVNQPQHF. J is TRBJ1-5 and V is TRBV5-6; D is ambiguous. Germline V gene lookup returns CDR1 SGHDT and CDR2 YYEEEE. This CDR3 comprises 15 residues. V shed 2 bases and J shed 3 bases, with 12 bases lying between them.

This CDR3 reads CASSLGLAGPWEQYF. CDR3 sequence (DNA): TGTGCCAGCAGCTTGGGGCTAGCGGGACCGTGGGAGCAGTACTTC. The chain combines TRBV5-4 with TRBJ2-7; the match to TRBD2 covers 9 bases. The CDR3 has 15 residues. J gave up 7 bases and V 0 bases, and 8 bases lay outside the gene matches. Germline V gives CDR1 SGHNT, CDR2 YYREEE (reference sequence).

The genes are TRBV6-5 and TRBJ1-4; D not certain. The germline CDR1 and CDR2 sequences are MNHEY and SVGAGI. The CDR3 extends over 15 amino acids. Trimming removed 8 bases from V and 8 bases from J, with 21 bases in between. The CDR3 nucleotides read TGTGCCAGCTCGGCGTCTTGGGAGTGGGGAGAAAAACTGTTTTTT. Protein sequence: CASSASWEWGEKLFF.

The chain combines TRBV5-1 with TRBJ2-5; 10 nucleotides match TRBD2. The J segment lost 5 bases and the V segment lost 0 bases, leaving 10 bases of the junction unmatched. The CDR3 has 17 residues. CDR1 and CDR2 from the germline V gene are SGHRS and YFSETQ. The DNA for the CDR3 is TGCGCCAGCAGCTTGGGGGCTAGCGGGGGAACGGGGGAGACCCAGTACTTC. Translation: CASSLGASGGTGETQYF.

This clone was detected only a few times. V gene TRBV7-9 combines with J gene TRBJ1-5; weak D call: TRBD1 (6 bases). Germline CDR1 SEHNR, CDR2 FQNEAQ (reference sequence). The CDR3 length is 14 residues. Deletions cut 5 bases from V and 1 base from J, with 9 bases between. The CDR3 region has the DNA TGTGCCAGCAGCGAAACAGGGAGCAATCAGCCCCAGCATTTT. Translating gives CASSETGSNQPQHF. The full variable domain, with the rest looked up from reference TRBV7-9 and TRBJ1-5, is DTGVSQNPRHKITKRGQNVTFRCDPISEHNRLYWYRQTLGQGPEFLTYFQNEAQLEKSRLLSDRFSAERPKGSFSTLEIQRTEQGDSAMYLCASSETGSNQPQHFGDGTRLSIL.

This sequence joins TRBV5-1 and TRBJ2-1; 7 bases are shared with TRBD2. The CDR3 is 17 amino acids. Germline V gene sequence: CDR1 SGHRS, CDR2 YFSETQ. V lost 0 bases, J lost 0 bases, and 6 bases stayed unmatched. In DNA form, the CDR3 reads TGCGCCAGCAGCTTGGATTCCAGCGGGGTCTCCTACAATGAGCAGTTCTTC. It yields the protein CASSLDSSGVSYNEQFF.

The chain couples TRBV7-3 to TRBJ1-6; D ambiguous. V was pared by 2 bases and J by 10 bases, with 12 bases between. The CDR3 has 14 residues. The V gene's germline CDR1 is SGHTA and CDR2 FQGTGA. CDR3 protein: CASSLSRGTSPLHF. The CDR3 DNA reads TGTGCCAGCAGCTTATCTCGGGGAACCTCACCCCTCCACTTT.

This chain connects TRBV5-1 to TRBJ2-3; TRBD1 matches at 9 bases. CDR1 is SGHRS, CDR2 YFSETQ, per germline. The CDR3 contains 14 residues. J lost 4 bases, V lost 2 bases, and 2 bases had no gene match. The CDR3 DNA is TGCGCCAGCAGCTTCCGGACAGGGGCAGATACGCAGTATTTT. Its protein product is CASSFRTGADTQYF.

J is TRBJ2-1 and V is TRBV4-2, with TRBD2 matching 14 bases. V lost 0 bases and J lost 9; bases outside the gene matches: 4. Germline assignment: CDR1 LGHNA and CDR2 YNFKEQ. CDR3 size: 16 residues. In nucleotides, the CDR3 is TGTGCCAGCAGCCAAGACGGGACTAGCGGGGGCAGTGAGCAGTTCTTC. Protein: CASSQDGTSGGSEQFF.

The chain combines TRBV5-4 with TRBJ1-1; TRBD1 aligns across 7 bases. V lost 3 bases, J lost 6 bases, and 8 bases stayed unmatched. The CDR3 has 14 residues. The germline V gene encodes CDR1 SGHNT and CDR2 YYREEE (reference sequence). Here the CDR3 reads CASSWTGRKAEAFF. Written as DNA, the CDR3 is TGTGCCAGCAGCTGGACAGGACGGAAAGCTGAAGCTTTCTTT.

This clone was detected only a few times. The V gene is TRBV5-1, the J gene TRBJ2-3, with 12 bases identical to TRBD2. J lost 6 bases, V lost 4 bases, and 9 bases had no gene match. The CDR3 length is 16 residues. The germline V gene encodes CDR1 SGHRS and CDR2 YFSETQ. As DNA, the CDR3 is TGCGCCAGCAGCATTGGACTAGCGGGGATGAGGGATACGCAGTATTTT. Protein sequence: CASSIGLAGMRDTQYF.

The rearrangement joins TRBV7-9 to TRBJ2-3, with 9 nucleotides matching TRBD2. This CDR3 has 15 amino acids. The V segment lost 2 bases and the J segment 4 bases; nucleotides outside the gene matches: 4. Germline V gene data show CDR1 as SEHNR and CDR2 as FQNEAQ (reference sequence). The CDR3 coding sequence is TGTGCCAGCAGCTTACGAGCGGGGGGCCCAGATACGCAGTATTTT. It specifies CASSLRAGGPDTQYF. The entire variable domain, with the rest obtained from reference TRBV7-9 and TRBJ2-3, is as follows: DTGVSQNPRHKITKRGQNVTFRCDPISEHNRLYWYRQTLGQGPEFLTYFQNEAQLEKSRLLSDRFSAERPKGSFSTLEIQRTEQGDSAMYLCASSLRAGGPDTQYFGPGTRLTVL.

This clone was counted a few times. DNA for the CDR3: TGTGCCAGCAGTTCCAGGGTCCCGAGAGGCTATACCGAGCAGTACTTC. This sequence encodes CASSSRVPRGYTEQYF. V and J are TRBV27 and TRBJ2-7; TRBD1 might be the D (5 bases). V lost 4 bases and J lost 6, with 22 bases in between. There are 16 residues in the CDR3. Looked up from germline, CDR1 is MNHEY and CDR2 is SMNVEV (reference sequence).

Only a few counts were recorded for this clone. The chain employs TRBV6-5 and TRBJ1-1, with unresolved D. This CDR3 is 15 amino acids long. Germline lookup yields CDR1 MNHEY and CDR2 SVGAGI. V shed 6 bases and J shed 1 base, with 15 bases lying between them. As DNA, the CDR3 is TGTGCCAGCAGCTACCTGGGAGTACAGAACACTGAAGCTTTCTTT. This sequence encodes CASSYLGVQNTEAFF.

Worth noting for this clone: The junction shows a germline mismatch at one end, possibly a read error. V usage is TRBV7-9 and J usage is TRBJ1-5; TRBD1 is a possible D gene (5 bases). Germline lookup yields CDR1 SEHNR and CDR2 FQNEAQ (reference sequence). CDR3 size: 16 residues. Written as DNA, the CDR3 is TGTTCCAGCAGCTTGTGGCAGGGTGCGGGCAATCAGCCCCAGCATTTT. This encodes CSSSLWQGAGNQPQHF.

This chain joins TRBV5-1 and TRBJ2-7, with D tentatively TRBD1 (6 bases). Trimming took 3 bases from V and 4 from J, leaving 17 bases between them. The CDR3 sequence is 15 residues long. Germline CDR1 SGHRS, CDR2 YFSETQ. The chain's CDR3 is CASSYLRDKGYEQYF. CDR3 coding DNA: TGCGCCAGCAGCTACCTCCGGGACAAAGGGTACGAGCAGTACTTC.

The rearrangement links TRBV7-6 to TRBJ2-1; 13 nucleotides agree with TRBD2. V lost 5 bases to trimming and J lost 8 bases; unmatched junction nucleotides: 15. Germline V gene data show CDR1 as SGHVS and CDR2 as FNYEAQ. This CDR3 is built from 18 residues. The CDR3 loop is CASSPVLAGGLEFDEQFF. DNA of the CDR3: TGTGCCAGCAGCCCCGTACTAGCGGGGGGGCTGGAGTTCGATGAGCAGTTCTTC.